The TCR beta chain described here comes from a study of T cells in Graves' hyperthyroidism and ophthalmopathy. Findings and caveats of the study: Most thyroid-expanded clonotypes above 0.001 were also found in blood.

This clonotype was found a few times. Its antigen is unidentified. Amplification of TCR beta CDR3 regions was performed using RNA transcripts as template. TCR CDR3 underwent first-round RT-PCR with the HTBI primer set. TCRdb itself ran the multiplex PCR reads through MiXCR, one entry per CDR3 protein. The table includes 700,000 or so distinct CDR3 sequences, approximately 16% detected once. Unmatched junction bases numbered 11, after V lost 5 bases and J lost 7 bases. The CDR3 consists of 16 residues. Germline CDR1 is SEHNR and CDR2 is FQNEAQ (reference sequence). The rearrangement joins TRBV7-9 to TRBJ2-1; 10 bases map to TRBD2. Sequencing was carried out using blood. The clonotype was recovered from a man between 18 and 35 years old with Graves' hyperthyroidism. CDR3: CASSPLAGGSSNEQFF. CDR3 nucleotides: TGTGCCAGCAGCCCCTTAGCGGGAGGTTCATCGAATGAGCAGTTCTTC.